The T cell receptor beta chain described here comes from a study of T cell responses to AZD1222 COVID-19 vaccine. Study findings and constraints: At baseline, just 5 or 6 AZD1222 recipients tested seropositive.

The table came from immunoSEQ multiplex PCR; TCRdb's copy has only in-frame clones and leaves some out. The sample contains some 140,000 clones, 70% to 90% of which appear only once. A remark on this clone: Its antigen is not identified.

Germline assignment: CDR1 SEHNR and CDR2 FQNEAQ (reference sequence). V was clipped by 5 bases and J by 3 bases; unmatched bases: 7. CDR3 length: 16 amino acids. The gene calls are TRBV7-9 and TRBJ2-2; 9 bases map to TRBD1. This receptor was identified in an adult who received the AZD1222 COVID-19 vaccine. The sample was peripheral blood, taken 28 days after the second AZD1222 dose. In DNA, the CDR3 is TGTGCCAGCAGCCCCCTGTGGACAGGGGACACCGGGGAGCTGTTTTTT. This gives the protein CASSPLWTGDTGELFF.